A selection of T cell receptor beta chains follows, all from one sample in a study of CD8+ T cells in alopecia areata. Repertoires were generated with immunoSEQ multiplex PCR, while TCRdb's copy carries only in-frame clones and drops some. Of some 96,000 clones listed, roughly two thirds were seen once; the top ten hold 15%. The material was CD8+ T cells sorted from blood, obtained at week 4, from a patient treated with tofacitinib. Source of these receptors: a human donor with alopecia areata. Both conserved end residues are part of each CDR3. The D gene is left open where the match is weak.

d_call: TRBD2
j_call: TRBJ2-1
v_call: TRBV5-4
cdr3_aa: CASSLLWTSGNEQFF

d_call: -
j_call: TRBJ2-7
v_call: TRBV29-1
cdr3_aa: CSVEDHLGDYEQYF

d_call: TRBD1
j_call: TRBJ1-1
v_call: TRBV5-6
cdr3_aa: CASSLGTGGAEAFF

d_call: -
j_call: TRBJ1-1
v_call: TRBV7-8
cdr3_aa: CASSLKAGSGTEAFF

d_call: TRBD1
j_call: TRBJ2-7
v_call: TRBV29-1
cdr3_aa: CSVEQTPGQGGHEQYF

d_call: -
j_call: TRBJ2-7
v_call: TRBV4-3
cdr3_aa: CASSQDRVGGYEQYF

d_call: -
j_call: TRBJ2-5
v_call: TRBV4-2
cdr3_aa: CASSQDETQYF

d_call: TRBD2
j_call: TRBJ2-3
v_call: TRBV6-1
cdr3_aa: CASSEELSSGGASPDTQYF

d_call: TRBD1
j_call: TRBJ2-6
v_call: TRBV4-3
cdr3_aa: CASSQDGTGSGANVLTF

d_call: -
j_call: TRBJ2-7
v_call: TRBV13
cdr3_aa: CASSSEGGYEQYF

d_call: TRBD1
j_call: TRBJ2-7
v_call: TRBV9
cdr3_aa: CASSAGTGSYYEQYF

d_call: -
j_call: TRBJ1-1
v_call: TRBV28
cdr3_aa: CASSFRGSRHTEAFF

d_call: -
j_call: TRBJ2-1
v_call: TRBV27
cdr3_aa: CASSRDGSSYNEQFF

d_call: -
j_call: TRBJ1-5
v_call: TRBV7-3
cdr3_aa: CASSTRVDQPQHF

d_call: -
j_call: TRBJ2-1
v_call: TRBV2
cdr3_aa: CASTTALITYNEQFF

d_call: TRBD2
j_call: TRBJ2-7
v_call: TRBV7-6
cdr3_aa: CASSLFTSGGYEQYF

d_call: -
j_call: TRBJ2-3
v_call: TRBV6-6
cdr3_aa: CASGKRQGRTDTQYF

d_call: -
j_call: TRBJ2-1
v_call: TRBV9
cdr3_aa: CASSVGASSYNEQFF

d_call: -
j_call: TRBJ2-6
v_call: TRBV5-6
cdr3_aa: CASSWDSGANVLTF

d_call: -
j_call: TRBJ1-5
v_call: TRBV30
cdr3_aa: CAWSEGGSNQPQHF

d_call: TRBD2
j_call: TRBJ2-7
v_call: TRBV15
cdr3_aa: CATSRPGLAQEQYF

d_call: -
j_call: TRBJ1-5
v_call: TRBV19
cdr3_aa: CASSPAGNQPQHF

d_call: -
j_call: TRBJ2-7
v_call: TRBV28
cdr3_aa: CASSLNEQYF

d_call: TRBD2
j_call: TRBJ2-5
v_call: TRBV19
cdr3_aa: CASSRRTSDQETQYF

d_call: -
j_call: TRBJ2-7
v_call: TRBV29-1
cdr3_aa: CSVVGGDSYEQYF

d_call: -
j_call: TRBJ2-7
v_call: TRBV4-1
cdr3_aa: CASSQKTASSYEQYF

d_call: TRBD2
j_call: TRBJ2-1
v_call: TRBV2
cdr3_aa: CASSELAGGRTYNEQFF